Listed here are 7 T cell receptor beta chains from one sample, sequenced in a study of CD8 T cells in ankylosing spondylitis. Study-wide findings and caveats: There was a TCR beta motif, made of eight highly homologous variants, that appeared characteristic of ankylosing spondylitis blood.

TCRdb passed the 5' RACE reads through MiXCR, listing each CDR3 protein once. In the table there are about 840,000 distinct CDR3 sequences, approximately 10% of which are singletons. Their target antigens are unknown. Material for sequencing was blood, either unsorted or a sorted T cell fraction (not recorded which). These receptor sequences come from a male donor with ankylosing spondylitis.

This clonotype was counted only a few times. This chain connects TRBV5-1 to TRBJ1-1; maybe TRBD1 (5 bases). Germline assignment: CDR1 SGHRS and CDR2 YFSETQ. The V end was cut by 1 base, the J end by 6 bases, with 16 bases between. This CDR3 spans 15 amino acids. CDR3 protein: CASSLNGGGVPEAFF. The CDR3 DNA reads TGCGCCAGCAGCTTGAATGGGGGGGGAGTGCCTGAAGCTTTCTTT. Drawing the rest from reference TRBV5-1 and TRBJ1-1, the complete variable domain is KAGVTQTPRYLIKTRGQQVTLSCSPISGHRSVSWYQQTPGQGLQFLFEYFSETQRNKGNFPGRFSGRQFSNSRSEMNVSTLELGDSALYLCASSLNGGGVPEAFFGQGTRLTVV.

This clonotype is a singleton in its sample. The CDR3 loop reads CAWSVRSNSGNTIYF. CDR3 nucleotides: TGTGCCTGGAGTGTACGGTCAAACTCTGGAAACACCATATATTTT. J is TRBJ1-3 and V is TRBV30; D ambiguous. The length of the CDR3 is 15 residues. Trimming took 0 bases from V and 0 from J, leaving 9 bases between them. Germline CDR1 is GTSNPN and CDR2 is SVGIG (reference sequence).

This clonotype was detected many times. The rearrangement joins TRBV20-1 to TRBJ1-1, with D possibly TRBD1 on 6 matching bases. The length of the CDR3 is 12 residues. V lost 0 bases and J 9 bases, leaving 11 bases between the germline ends. CDR1 is DFQATT, CDR2 SNEGSKA, per germline (reference sequence). The CDR3 sequence is CSAREGARKAFF. The CDR3 DNA follows: TGCAGTGCTAGAGAGGGGGCCAGGAAAGCTTTCTTT.

Turning to this clonotype: This could be a read error, since a much larger clone is one nucleotide away. The rearrangement uses TRBV20-1 and TRBJ2-7, with D perhaps matching TRBD2 (5 bases). The CDR3 is made up of 12 amino acids. Deletions cut 8 bases from V and 0 bases from J, with 11 bases between. In germline, CDR1 is DFQATT, CDR2 SNEGSKA (reference sequence). CDR3 in DNA: TGCAGTTCTGGACTGACCTCCTACGAGCAGTACTTC. Protein sequence: CSSGLTSYEQYF.

This clonotype showed up just a few times. The chain uses TRBV25-1 and TRBJ2-7; D is perhaps TRBD1 (6 bases). CDR1 is MGHDK and CDR2 is SYGVNS in the germline V gene. This CDR3 is built from 13 residues. Trimming left V 3 bases short and J 6 bases short, with 12 bases between. CDR3 DNA sequence: TGTGCCAGCAGTGAGGGGGCTCGATCCGAGCAGTACTTC. Residues: CASSEGARSEQYF.

At least ten counts were recorded for this clonotype. The V call is TRBV29-1, the J call TRBJ2-7, with D possibly TRBD1 on 6 matching bases. Trimming cost V 7 bases and J 2 bases, with 15 bases left between them. CDR1 is SQVTM, CDR2 ANQGSEA, per germline. The CDR3 has 13 amino acids. The chain's CDR3 is CSAKGQLTYEQYF. The CDR3 bases are TGCAGCGCTAAAGGACAGTTGACCTACGAGCAGTACTTC.

This clonotype was detected only a few times. This chain uses TRBV7-2 with TRBJ1-5; D gene unclear. This CDR3 is built from 13 residues. Germline V CDR1 and CDR2: SGHTA, FQGNSA. V was clipped by 5 bases and J by 7 bases, with 12 bases between them. DNA of the CDR3: TGTGCCAGCAGCCTCATAGGAAGCCAGCCCCAGCATTTT. Translating gives CASSLIGSQPQHF. Full variable domain (missing parts from reference TRBV7-2 and TRBJ1-5): GAGVSQSPSNKVTEKGKDVELRCDPISGHTALYWYRQSLGQGLEFLIYFQGNSAPDKSGLPSDRFSAERTGGSVSTLTIQRTQQEDSAVYLCASSLIGSQPQHFGDGTRLSIL.